Shown below are 17 T cell receptor beta chains from a single sample sequenced in a study of blood T cell repertoires in COVID-19. TCRdb's table, derived via immunoSEQ multiplex PCR, lists solely in-frame clones and lacks some. Found here are more than 130,000 clones, 84% of them singletons; the top ten hold approximately 6.5%. The sample taken for sequencing was peripheral blood. These receptors were obtained from a human donor in a cohort sampled during active COVID-19.

This clone is a singleton in its sample. The CDR3: CASSLRTGPNEQFF. The CDR3 region has the DNA TGTGCCAGCAGCTTACGGACAGGGCCCAATGAGCAGTTCTTC. The chain links TRBV7-3 to TRBJ2-1; TRBD1 matches at 8 bases. Germline CDR1 SGHTA, CDR2 FQGTGA. CDR3 length equals 14 residues. V was pared by 2 bases and J by 6 bases, with 3 bases of the junction left unmatched.

The CDR3 DNA reads TGTGCCAGTAGTGGCACCGGGACAGGCTCCTATGGCTACACCTTC. This translates into CASSGTGTGSYGYTF. The V gene is TRBV19, the J gene TRBJ1-2; 8 bases fit TRBD1. Germline assignment: CDR1 LNHDA and CDR2 SQIVND (reference sequence). Trimming removed 5 bases from V and 4 bases from J; junction bases left unmatched: 9. There are 15 residues in the CDR3.

This clone has a handful of counts. J is TRBJ2-2 and V is TRBV4-2, with D maybe TRBD2 (7 bases). CDR3 length: 14 amino acids. Trimming stripped 7 bases from V and 5 bases from J, with 14 bases between. Germline CDR1 LGHNA, CDR2 YNFKEQ. CDR3 loop: CASTGAGRTGELFF. CDR3 nucleotide sequence: TGTGCCAGCACAGGGGCCGGGAGGACCGGGGAGCTGTTTTTT.

The chain recombines TRBV10-3 with TRBJ1-5, with TRBD1 identical over 10 bases. Losses at the gene ends were 1 base for V and 0 bases for J; bases not matched to a gene: 9. This CDR3 is 19 amino acids long. CDR1 ENHRY and CDR2 SYGVKD come from the germline V gene. The CDR3 region has the DNA TGTGCCATCAGTGAGTTGGACAGGGGGACGGGTAATAGCAATCAGCCCCAGCATTTT. Translation: CAISELDRGTGNSNQPQHF.

The chain recombines TRBV6-5 with TRBJ1-6; D gene uncertain. This CDR3 comprises 13 residues. Deletions cut 2 bases from V and 7 bases from J, with 6 bases between. CDR1 is MNHEY and CDR2 is SVGAGI in the germline V gene. The CDR3 region has the DNA TGTGCCAGCAGTTACGGAGAAAATTCACCCCTCCACTTT. Translated, it gives CASSYGENSPLHF.

The chain combines TRBV3-1 (or the pseudogene TRBV3-2) with TRBJ2-5, with 12 bases aligning to TRBD2. With 5 bases clipped from V and 2 bases from J, the junction kept 6 bases outside the gene matches. Germline loops: CDR1 LGHDT, CDR2 YNNKEL (reference sequence). The CDR3 has 16 amino acids. CDR3 region: CASSSSGGVRQETQYF. CDR3 nucleotides: TGTGCCAGCAGCTCTAGCGGGGGGGTTCGACAAGAGACCCAGTACTTC.

The sample holds one count of this clone. The chain links TRBV5-1 to TRBJ2-3; 15 positions match TRBD2. Germline V CDR1 and CDR2: SGHRS, YFSETQ. CDR3 length: 18 amino acids. The V gene end was trimmed by 1 base and the J gene end by 9 bases; junction bases not matched to a gene: 12. CDR3 loop: CASSLFGGGTSGGMTQYF. The CDR3 DNA follows: TGCGCCAGCAGCTTGTTCGGTGGCGGGACTAGCGGGGGGATGACGCAGTATTTT.

The chain uses TRBV6-5 and TRBJ2-5; D perhaps matches TRBD2 (5 bases). Germline CDR1 MNHEY, CDR2 SVGAGI. V gave up 4 bases and J gave up 9 bases, with 15 bases separating them. CDR3 length equals 13 residues. The CDR3 loop reads CASSSGWAAAQYF. In nucleotides, the CDR3 is TGTGCCAGCAGTTCGGGGTGGGCCGCGGCCCAGTACTTC.

This clone was seen only a few times. This chain uses TRBV28 with TRBJ2-5, with 11 positions matching TRBD2. V shed 5 bases and J 7 bases; nucleotides not matched to a gene: 9. Per germline, CDR1 MDHEN and CDR2 SYDVKM. The CDR3 is 15 amino acids. The CDR3 spells CASSRSGGANWTQYF. The CDR3 bases are TGTGCCAGCAGTCGTAGCGGGGGGGCCAATTGGACCCAGTACTTC.

This chain links TRBV5-4 with TRBJ2-1; D is uncertain. The germline V gene encodes CDR1 SGHNT and CDR2 YYREEE (reference sequence). The CDR3 totals 15 residues. V lost 1 base to trimming and J lost 0 bases, with 8 bases between them. The CDR3: CASSLSVSSYNEQFF. CDR3 bases: TGTGCCAGCAGCTTGAGTGTCAGCTCCTACAATGAGCAGTTCTTC.

This chain joins TRBV7-2 and TRBJ1-4; TRBD1 aligns across 7 bases. Germline lookup yields CDR1 SGHTA and CDR2 FQGNSA. V lost 5 bases to trimming and J lost 4 bases; unmatched junction nucleotides: 7. The CDR3 runs 15 residues. The CDR3: CASSPTGTVNEKLFF. CDR3 sequence (DNA): TGTGCCAGCAGCCCCACCGGGACAGTTAATGAAAAACTGTTTTTT.

The chain links TRBV4-3 to TRBJ2-3, with 15 bases that match TRBD2. This CDR3 region has 16 residues. Germline lookup yields CDR1 LGHNA and CDR2 YSLEER. The ends lost 3 bases at V and 8 bases at J; junction bases unmatched: 6. This chain's CDR3 is CASSQRTSGGAGTQYF. CDR3 nucleotide sequence: TGCGCCAGCAGCCAGAGGACTAGCGGGGGGGCGGGTACGCAGTATTTT.

This clone came up a few times. This chain joins TRBV28 and TRBJ1-1; the D is unclear. The CDR3 spans 14 residues. Trimming took off 5 bases at V and 1 base at J, with 11 bases between the two ends. The germline gives CDR1 MDHEN, CDR2 SYDVKM. CDR3 bases: TGTGCCAGCAGTAGGCCAGGCGCGAACACTGAAGCTTTCTTT. Its protein product is CASSRPGANTEAFF.

The V and J genes are TRBV5-4 and TRBJ1-1, with TRBD1 matching 9 bases. The CDR3 sequence is 16 residues long. CDR1 and CDR2 (germline): SGHNT, YYREEE (reference sequence). J gave up 1 base and V 4 bases, and 8 bases lay outside the gene matches. CDR3 protein: CASSPRDRDPNTEAFF. The CDR3 DNA is TGTGCCAGCAGCCCCCGGGACAGGGACCCGAACACTGAAGCTTTCTTT.

This chain links TRBV18 with TRBJ1-5, with TRBD1 identical over 12 bases. V lost 3 bases and J lost 5; bases outside the gene matches: 2. Germline CDR1 reads KGHSH; CDR2 reads LQKENI. This CDR3 is built from 15 residues. The CDR3 loop reads CASSPGTGGHQPQHF. The CDR3 DNA reads TGTGCCAGCTCACCCGGGACAGGGGGCCATCAGCCCCAGCATTTT.

This clone was counted only a few times. V is TRBV7-6 and J is TRBJ1-4, with 7 nucleotides matching TRBD1. V trimming: 5 bases; J trimming: 8 bases; junction bases outside the gene matches: 11. This CDR3 region has 15 residues. In germline, CDR1 is SGHVS, CDR2 FNYEAQ. CDR3 sequence: CASSPMTGKIEKLFF. The DNA for the CDR3 is TGTGCCAGCAGCCCCATGACAGGGAAGATCGAAAAACTGTTTTTT.

The rearrangement links TRBV18 to TRBJ2-3, with 8 positions matching TRBD2. CDR3 length: 15 residues. The V gene end was trimmed by 3 bases and the J gene end by 3 bases; junction bases not matched to a gene: 5. Germline assignment: CDR1 KGHSH and CDR2 LQKENI. The CDR3 spells CASSPSGGLTDTQYF. The DNA for the CDR3 is TGTGCCAGCTCACCCTCGGGGGGGCTGACAGATACGCAGTATTTT.